This TCR beta chain was documented in a study of T cell responses to AZD1222 COVID-19 vaccine. Assay: immunoSEQ multiplex PCR; the TCRdb copy retains only in-frame clones and omits some. The table shows 200,000 or so clones, with about 92% occurring only once. The CDR3 consists of 12 residues. Trimming cost V 7 bases and J 8 bases, with 14 bases left between them. Per germline, CDR1 ENHRY and CDR2 SYGVKD. General study results and limits: The donors showed a predominance of white British ancestry and of females, with possible underestimation of clonal diversity.

A word on this clone: Its antigen is unknown.

The V call is TRBV10-3, the J call TRBJ1-2; D not certain. Sequences were derived from peripheral blood, sampled on day 0 of AZD1222 vaccination. The receptor's source is an adult in good health. The CDR3 loop is CAITQERRGYTF. The DNA for the CDR3 is TGTGCCATCACTCAGGAAAGGAGGGGCTACACCTTC.